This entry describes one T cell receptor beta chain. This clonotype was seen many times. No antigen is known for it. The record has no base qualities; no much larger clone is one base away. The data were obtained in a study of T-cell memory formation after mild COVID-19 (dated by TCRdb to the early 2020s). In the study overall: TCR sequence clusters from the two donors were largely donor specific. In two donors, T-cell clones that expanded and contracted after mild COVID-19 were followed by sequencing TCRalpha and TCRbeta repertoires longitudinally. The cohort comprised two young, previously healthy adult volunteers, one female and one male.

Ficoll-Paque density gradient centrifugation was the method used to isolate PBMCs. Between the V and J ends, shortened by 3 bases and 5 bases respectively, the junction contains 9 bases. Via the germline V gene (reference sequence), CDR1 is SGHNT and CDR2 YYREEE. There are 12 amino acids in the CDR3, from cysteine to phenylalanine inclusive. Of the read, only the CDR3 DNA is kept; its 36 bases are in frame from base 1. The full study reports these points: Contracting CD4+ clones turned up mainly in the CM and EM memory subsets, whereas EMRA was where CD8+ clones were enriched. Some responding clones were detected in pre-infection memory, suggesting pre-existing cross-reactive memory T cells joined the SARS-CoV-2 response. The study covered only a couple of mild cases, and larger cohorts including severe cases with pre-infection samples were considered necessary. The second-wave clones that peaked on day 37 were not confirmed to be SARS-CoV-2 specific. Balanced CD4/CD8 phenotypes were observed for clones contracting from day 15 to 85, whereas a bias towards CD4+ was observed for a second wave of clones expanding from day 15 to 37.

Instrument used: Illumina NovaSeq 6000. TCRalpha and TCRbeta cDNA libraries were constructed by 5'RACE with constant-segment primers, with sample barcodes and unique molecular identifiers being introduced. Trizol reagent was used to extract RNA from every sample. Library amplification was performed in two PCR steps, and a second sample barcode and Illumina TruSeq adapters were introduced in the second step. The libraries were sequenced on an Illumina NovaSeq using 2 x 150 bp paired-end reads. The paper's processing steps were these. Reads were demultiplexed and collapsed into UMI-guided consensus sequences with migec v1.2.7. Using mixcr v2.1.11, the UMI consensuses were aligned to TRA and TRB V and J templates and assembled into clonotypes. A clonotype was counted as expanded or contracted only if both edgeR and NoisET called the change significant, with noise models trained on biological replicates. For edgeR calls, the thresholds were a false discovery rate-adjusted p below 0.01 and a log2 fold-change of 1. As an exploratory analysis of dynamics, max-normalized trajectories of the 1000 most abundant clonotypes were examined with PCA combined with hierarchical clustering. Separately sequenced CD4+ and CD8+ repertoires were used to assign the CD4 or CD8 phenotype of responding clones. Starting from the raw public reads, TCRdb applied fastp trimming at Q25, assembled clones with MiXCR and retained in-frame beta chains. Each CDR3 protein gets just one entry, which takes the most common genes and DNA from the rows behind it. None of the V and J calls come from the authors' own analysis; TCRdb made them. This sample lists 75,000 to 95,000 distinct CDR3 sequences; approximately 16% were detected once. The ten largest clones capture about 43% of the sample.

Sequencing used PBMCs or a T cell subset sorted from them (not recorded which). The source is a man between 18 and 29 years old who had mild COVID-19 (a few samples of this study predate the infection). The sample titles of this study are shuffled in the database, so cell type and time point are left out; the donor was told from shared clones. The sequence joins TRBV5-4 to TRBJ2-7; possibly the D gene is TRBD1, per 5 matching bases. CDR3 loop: CASSSEGDEQYF. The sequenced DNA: TGTGCCAGCAGCTCGGAAGGGGACGAGCAGTACTTC.